Listed below are T cell receptor beta chains from one sample, sequenced in a study of beta chain features in type 1 diabetes. TCRdb keeps only in-frame clones here, not all; method: immunoSEQ multiplex PCR. The sample lists around 250,000 clones, about a fifth occurring once. The sequencing input was naive CD4+ T cells from blood. The receptors come from a woman aged 40 to 50 with type 1 diabetes. Each CDR3 is given with its conserved first and last residue. Fields, in order: J gene, clone size, V gene, D gene, CDR3 protein, CDR3 DNA. D genes are given only for firm matches. Clone size appears in some rows only: once, few, many, or a class for an expanded clone.

>TRBJ1-1|NA|TRBV5-1|TRBD1
CASSPYQGQGHTEAFF
TGCGCCAGCAGCCCCTACCAGGGACAGGGACACACTGAAGCTTTCTTT
>TRBJ2-1|NA|TRBV6-5|TRBD1
CASSSDRVLGEQFF
TGTGCCAGCAGTTCTGACAGGGTATTGGGCGAGCAGTTCTTC
>TRBJ2-3|NA|TRBV7-3|NA
CASSLVASTDTQYF
TGTGCCAGCAGCTTAGTGGCTAGCACAGATACGCAGTATTTT
>TRBJ1-5|once|TRBV19|TRBD1
CASVFGQGRQPQHF
TGTGCCAGCGTTTTCGGACAGGGCCGTCAGCCCCAGCATTTT
>TRBJ1-1|NA|TRBV29-1|TRBD1
CSVGRQGAFPPTEAFF
TGCAGCGTTGGAAGACAGGGGGCTTTCCCCCCCACTGAAGCTTTCTTT
>TRBJ2-7|NA|TRBV28|NA
CASGIRAYEQYF
TGTGCCAGCGGCATCAGGGCCTACGAGCAGTACTTC
>TRBJ2-2|NA|TRBV5-6|TRBD2
CASRTSTSGMAGELFF
TGTGCCAGCAGGACCTCGACTAGCGGGATGGCCGGGGAGCTGTTTTTT
>TRBJ2-7|NA|TRBV6-5|TRBD1
CASSRTGVSYEQYF
TGTGCCAGCAGTCGGACAGGGGTGTCCTACGAGCAGTACTTC
>TRBJ1-2|few|TRBV2|NA
CASSAVEGYTF
TGTGCCAGCAGTGCCGTGGAGGGCTACACCTTC
>TRBJ1-2|NA|TRBV6-5|NA
CASRAHRVMNYGYTF
TGTGCCAGCCGGGCCCACAGGGTAATGAACTATGGCTACACCTTC
>TRBJ2-2|few|TRBV29-1|NA
CSVEGLNTGELFF
TGCAGCGTTGAAGGTCTGAACACCGGGGAGCTGTTTTTT
>TRBJ2-6|NA|TRBV25-1|TRBD1
CASSLATGGSGANVLTF
TGTGCCAGCAGTTTGGCGACAGGGGGATCTGGGGCCAACGTCCTGACTTTC
>TRBJ2-7|NA|TRBV7-2|TRBD2
CASSLVLASSYEQYF
TGTGCCAGCAGCTTAGTACTAGCGAGCTCCTACGAGCAGTACTTC
>TRBJ2-1|few|TRBV2|NA
CASSEAAAQANEQFF
TGTGCCAGCAGTGAAGCTGCGGCTCAAGCCAATGAGCAGTTCTTC
>TRBJ1-1|few|TRBV7-9|NA
CASVLGLNTEAFF
TGTGCCAGCGTCCTTGGGCTGAACACTGAAGCTTTCTTT
>TRBJ1-1|few|TRBV19|NA
CATQSRGKGNTEAFF
TGTGCCACCCAAAGCAGGGGAAAGGGGAACACTGAAGCTTTCTTT
>TRBJ1-2|NA|TRBV5-4|TRBD1
CASSGTGGGYTF
TGTGCCAGCAGCGGGACAGGCGGGGGCTACACCTTC
>TRBJ1-5|few|TRBV7-2|TRBD1
CASSLAQGAGQPQHF
TGTGCCAGCAGCTTAGCGCAGGGGGCGGGTCAGCCCCAGCATTTT
>TRBJ2-2|NA|TRBV19|TRBD2
CASSIGGLVGGELFF
TGTGCCAGTAGTATTGGGGGACTAGTTGGCGGGGAGCTGTTTTTT
>TRBJ2-2|NA|TRBV28|TRBD2
CASSSTSGVTNTGELFF
TGTGCCAGCAGTTCAACTAGCGGGGTTACGAACACCGGGGAGCTGTTTTTT
>TRBJ1-1|few|TRBV28|NA
CASSLAGVMNTEAFF
TGTGCCAGCAGTTTAGCGGGAGTGATGAACACTGAAGCTTTCTTT
>TRBJ2-1|few|TRBV10-3|TRBD2
CAISDGTSSNEQFF
TGTGCCATCAGTGATGGGACTAGCTCCAATGAGCAGTTCTTC
>TRBJ2-3|few|TRBV25-1|NA
CASSEALAVQYF
TGTGCCAGCAGTGAGGCACTAGCTGTGCAGTATTTT
>TRBJ2-4|NA|TRBV5-6|NA
CASSQEDLNIQYF
TGTGCCAGCAGCCAGGAGGATCTAAACATTCAGTACTTC
>TRBJ2-1|NA|TRBV28|NA
CATGRSVLNEQFF
TGTGCCACCGGGAGATCTGTCTTAAATGAGCAGTTCTTC
>TRBJ2-7|few|TRBV7-9|NA
CASSLIWEEEGIDPHEQYF
TGTGCCAGCAGCTTAATCTGGGAGGAGGAAGGGATTGATCCCCACGAGCAGTACTTC
>TRBJ2-2|NA|TRBV9|TRBD2
CASSVGGLAKGTGELFF
TGTGCCAGCAGCGTAGGAGGACTAGCGAAAGGGACCGGGGAGCTGTTTTTT
>TRBJ1-1|NA|TRBV15|TRBD1
CATSRGDRAGTEAFF
TGTGCCACCAGCAGAGGCGACAGGGCCGGCACTGAAGCTTTCTTT
>TRBJ1-4|few|TRBV7-9|NA
CASSLSGTTTNEKLFF
TGTGCCAGCAGCTTATCCGGGACAACAACTAATGAAAAACTGTTTTTT
>TRBJ1-5|few|TRBV4-3|NA
CASSQDSGNQPQHF
TGCGCCAGCAGCCAAGATTCTGGCAATCAGCCCCAGCATTTT
>TRBJ1-2|NA|TRBV5-4|NA
CASSLRGLYGYTF
TGTGCCAGCAGCTTGAGGGGTCTCTATGGCTACACCTTC
>TRBJ1-2|NA|TRBV6-5|TRBD1
CASSYSTGDYGYTF
TGTGCCAGCAGTTACTCGACAGGGGACTATGGCTACACCTTC
>TRBJ2-1|few|TRBV19|NA
CASTRAHMSSYNEQFF
TGTGCCAGTACCAGGGCCCACATGAGCTCCTACAATGAGCAGTTCTTC
>TRBJ1-2|NA|TRBV7-2|NA
CASSLAGSGYTF
TGTGCCAGCAGCTTAGCAGGGAGTGGCTACACCTTC
>TRBJ1-1|NA|TRBV6-6|NA
CASSKDRMNTEAFF
TGTGCCAGCAGTAAGGACAGAATGAACACTGAAGCTTTCTTT
>TRBJ1-1|NA|TRBV2|NA
CASRIQGLNTEAFF
TGTGCCAGCAGGATACAGGGTCTGAACACTGAAGCTTTCTTT
>TRBJ1-1|once|TRBV6-5|NA
CANSSTRNTEAFF
TGTGCCAACAGTTCGACACGCAACACTGAAGCTTTCTTT
>TRBJ2-1|NA|TRBV4-1|TRBD2
CASSQPWTSGRGNEQFF
TGCGCCAGCAGCCAACCTTGGACTAGCGGGAGGGGGAATGAGCAGTTCTTC
>TRBJ1-5|few|TRBV7-2|NA
CASSEQRDQPQHF
TGTGCCAGTTCGGAGCAGAGGGATCAGCCCCAGCATTTT
>TRBJ2-1|few|TRBV4-2|TRBD2
CASSQASGSSYNEQFF
TGTGCCAGCAGCCAAGCTAGCGGAAGCTCCTACAATGAGCAGTTCTTC
>TRBJ1-5|NA|TRBV7-2|NA
CASTPGLENQPQHF
TGTGCCAGCACCCCGGGACTCGAAAACCAGCCCCAGCATTTT
>TRBJ2-3|few|TRBV15|TRBD1
CATSRARQGGTDTQYF
TGTGCCACCAGCAGAGCAAGGCAGGGGGGCACAGATACGCAGTATTTT
>TRBJ1-1|NA|TRBV14|NA
CASSSGPNTEAFF
TGTGCCAGCAGCTCAGGGCCGAACACTGAAGCTTTCTTT
>TRBJ2-5|NA|TRBV7-9|TRBD2
CASSLRWASGNQETQYF
TGTGCCAGCAGCCTCCGGTGGGCTAGCGGGAACCAAGAGACCCAGTACTTC
>TRBJ2-4|NA|TRBV28|NA
CASSLRVYGQQQFKNIQYF
TGTGCCAGCAGCCTACGGGTTTATGGACAGCAGCAATTCAAAAACATTCAGTACTTC
>TRBJ2-2|NA|TRBV19|NA
CASTRSRNTGELFF
TGTGCCAGTACCCGGAGCAGGAACACCGGGGAGCTGTTTTTT
>TRBJ2-2|NA|TRBV28|TRBD2
CASTSSGGLYTGELFF
TGTGCCAGCACTTCTAGCGGGGGTCTTTACACCGGGGAGCTGTTTTTT
>TRBJ2-1|few|TRBV9|TRBD2
CASSVAPSGLLSYNEQFF
TGTGCCAGCAGCGTAGCGCCTAGCGGGCTTCTCTCCTACAATGAGCAGTTCTTC
>TRBJ2-1|NA|TRBV5-1|NA
CASSPLQGSEQFF
TGCGCCAGCAGCCCCCTACAGGGATCTGAGCAGTTCTTC
>TRBJ1-1|few|TRBV5-1|NA
CASSLIRQGGMNTEAFF
TGCGCCAGCAGCTTGATAAGGCAGGGCGGCATGAACACTGAAGCTTTCTTT
>TRBJ1-5|NA|TRBV6-5|NA
CASSGGQSPQPQHF
TGTGCCAGCAGTGGTGGACAGTCCCCTCAGCCCCAGCATTTT
>TRBJ1-2|NA|TRBV19|TRBD1
CASSIRGHGYTF
TGTGCCAGTAGTATCAGGGGGCATGGCTACACCTTC
>TRBJ2-7|few|TRBV28|NA
CASSSPGRTSSYEQYF
TGTGCCAGCAGTTCCCCGGGGAGAACCAGCTCCTACGAGCAGTACTTC
>TRBJ1-2|few|TRBV5-4|TRBD1
CASSLMQGVYGYTF
TGTGCCAGCAGCTTGATGCAGGGGGTCTATGGCTACACCTTC